The 29 T cell receptor beta chains listed next were all sequenced from one sample in a study of blood T cell repertoires in COVID-19. The assay was immunoSEQ multiplex PCR, and TCRdb's table has in-frame clones only and misses some. The sample lists approximately 200,000 clones, around 75% occurring once. Sequenced material: peripheral blood. The receptors were gathered from a woman in her thirties or forties with COVID-19, enrolled during active disease.

The chain links TRBV29-1 to TRBJ2-3, with D tentatively TRBD1 (6 bases). The CDR3 totals 14 residues. V lost 4 bases, J lost 2 bases, and 13 bases lay in between. Germline CDR1 is SQVTM and CDR2 is ANQGSEA. The CDR3: CSVVSGALTDTQYF. The CDR3 DNA sequence: TGCAGCGTTGTTTCAGGGGCCCTCACAGATACGCAGTATTTT.

This clone was found once. This sequence joins TRBV9 and TRBJ2-1; TRBD2 matches 9 bases. CDR1 SGDLS and CDR2 YYNGEE come from the germline V gene. With V trimmed by 0 bases and J by 7 bases, 5 bases remained unmatched. The CDR3 contains 15 residues. In nucleotides, the CDR3 is TGTGCCAGCAGCGTAGAAGCGGGGGGTCTTAATGAGCAGTTCTTC. Its translation is CASSVEAGGLNEQFF. The entire variable domain, with the rest obtained from reference TRBV9 and TRBJ2-1, is as follows: DSGVTQTPKHLITATGQRVTLRCSPRSGDLSVYWYQQSLDQGLQFLIQYYNGEERAKGNILERFSAQQFPDLHSELNLSSLELGDSALYFCASSVEAGGLNEQFFGPGTRLTVL.

The chain recombines TRBV9 with TRBJ2-3, with D hard to call. The germline V and J ends were trimmed by 1 base and 3 bases, with 9 bases remaining between them. In germline, CDR1 is SGDLS, CDR2 YYNGEE. This CDR3 is built from 14 residues. The CDR3: CASSVLPRTDTQYF. The CDR3 region has the DNA TGTGCCAGCAGCGTATTGCCTAGAACAGATACGCAGTATTTT.

V and J are TRBV30 and TRBJ1-1; TRBD1 matches 10 bases. V dropped 0 bases and J dropped 10; count of bases not matched to a gene: 14. Germline V lookup: CDR1 GTSNPN, CDR2 SVGIG (reference sequence). This CDR3 comprises 16 residues. The CDR3 here is CAWSVTLGQGRNGAFF. CDR3 sequence (DNA): TGTGCCTGGAGTGTGACGTTGGGACAGGGGCGAAACGGAGCTTTCTTT.

The chain joins TRBV11-2 to TRBJ1-1; D is unclear. The CDR3 has 14 residues. CDR1 is SGHAT, CDR2 FQNNGV, per germline. Trimming removed 2 bases at V and 5 bases at J, with 12 bases between. The CDR3 DNA reads TGTGCCAGCAGCTTAATCGAGAAGAAGACTGAAGCTTTCTTT. It is translated as CASSLIEKKTEAFF.

This clone has just a few counts. The gene calls are TRBV5-8 and TRBJ1-5; D gene unclear. The germline gives CDR1 SGHTS, CDR2 YDEGEE. This CDR3 spans 15 amino acids. V was shortened by 4 bases and J by 2 bases, with 13 bases between the two germline ends. CDR3 in DNA: TGTGCCAGCAGCCTGAGGGTGATGGGCAATCAGCCCCAGCATTTT. It encodes CASSLRVMGNQPQHF.

The chain uses TRBV6-5 and TRBJ1-1; D remains unclear. V was trimmed by 4 bases and J by 8 bases, leaving 11 bases between them. The CDR3 spans 12 residues. From germline, CDR1 is MNHEY and CDR2 SVGAGI. CDR3 bases: TGTGCCAGCAGTTCACGACAAGTAGAAGCTTTCTTT. As protein: CASSSRQVEAFF.

This clone was counted once. CDR3 sequence: CSGQQGARTEAFF. DNA of the CDR3: TGCAGCGGCCAACAGGGGGCGCGCACTGAAGCTTTCTTT. This chain connects TRBV29-1 to TRBJ1-1; 9 bases are a match to TRBD1. Germline loops: CDR1 SQVTM, CDR2 ANQGSEA. V lost 7 bases and J lost 4; bases outside the gene matches: 7. The CDR3 has 13 residues.

This clone was observed a single time. The chain uses TRBV9 and TRBJ1-2, with TRBD1 matching 7 bases. This CDR3 contains 15 residues. The trim removed 4 bases at V and 4 bases at J, leaving 10 bases unmatched. Germline V gene sequence: CDR1 SGDLS, CDR2 YYNGEE. CDR3 protein: CASSPPGGPLYGYTF. The CDR3 bases are TGTGCCAGCAGCCCCCCAGGGGGACCCCTCTATGGCTACACCTTC.

The CDR3 nucleotides read TGTGCCAGCAGCTCCACCCGGACTAGCCGGAAGACCCAGTACTTC. This gives the protein CASSSTRTSRKTQYF. J is TRBJ2-5 and V is TRBV11-2; the match to TRBD2 covers 8 bases. V trimming: 4 bases; J trimming: 6 bases; junction bases outside the gene matches: 10. The CDR3 runs 15 residues. CDR1 and CDR2 (germline): SGHAT, FQNNGV.

This clone appeared a single time. The chain joins TRBV6-5 to TRBJ1-2, with 7 bases matching TRBD1. V lost 2 bases, J lost 4 bases, and 1 base stayed unmatched. Germline V lookup: CDR1 MNHEY, CDR2 SVGAGI. This CDR3 has 13 amino acids. CDR3 bases: TGTGCCAGCAGTTACCGGGACAGCTATGGCTACACCTTC. Translating gives CASSYRDSYGYTF.

The CDR3 DNA is TGTGCCAGCAGCTTAGCCCAACTAGCTAACAATGAGCAGTTCTTC. Residues: CASSLAQLANNEQFF. The rearrangement joins TRBV7-2 to TRBJ2-1; possibly TRBD2 for D (6 bases). The germline CDR1 and CDR2 sequences are SGHTA and FQGNSA. This CDR3 comprises 15 residues. V lost 0 bases and J lost 5, with 11 bases in between.

This clone was found a few times. The CDR3 bases are TGTGCCAGCAGCTTTCAGGGGCGCAATCAGCCCCAGCATTTT. Its translation is CASSFQGRNQPQHF. This chain links TRBV7-2 with TRBJ1-5; tentative D call: TRBD1 (6 bases). This CDR3 spans 14 amino acids. The germline V gene encodes CDR1 SGHTA and CDR2 FQGNSA. V dropped 3 bases and J dropped 2 bases, with 8 bases sitting between them.

This clone was seen a single time. The V and J genes are TRBV25-1 and TRBJ1-1, with D perhaps matching TRBD1 (5 bases). V lost 4 bases and J lost 1, with 16 bases in between. This CDR3 is 16 amino acids long. The germline gives CDR1 MGHDK, CDR2 SYGVNS. This CDR3 is CASSVLDSLGNTEAFF. The CDR3, as DNA: TGTGCCAGCAGTGTCCTAGACAGCTTAGGGAACACTGAAGCTTTCTTT.

The genes are TRBV7-9 and TRBJ1-1; D is perhaps TRBD1 (5 bases). V was trimmed by 3 bases and J by 1 base, leaving 9 bases between them. The CDR3 runs to 14 residues. CDR1 and CDR2 (germline): SEHNR, FQNEAQ (reference sequence). The CDR3 region is CASSLTDANTEAFF. The CDR3 DNA is TGTGCCAGCAGCTTGACAGACGCGAACACTGAAGCTTTCTTT. The variable domain in full, completed from reference TRBV7-9 and TRBJ1-1, reads DTGVSQNPRHKITKRGQNVTFRCDPISEHNRLYWYRQTLGQGPEFLTYFQNEAQLEKSRLLSDRFSAERPKGSFSTLEIQRTEQGDSAMYLCASSLTDANTEAFFGQGTRLTVV.

A note on this clone: Other DNA sequences within the sample encode an identical CDR3. The V gene is TRBV5-4, the J gene TRBJ1-4, with 9 bases aligning to TRBD1. V lost 3 bases, J lost 8 bases, and 8 bases stayed unmatched. Germline V gives CDR1 SGHNT, CDR2 YYREEE (reference sequence). CDR3 length equals 15 residues. As DNA, the CDR3 is TGTGCCAGCAGCTCCGCAGGGACAGGGCCCGAAAAACTGTTTTTT. Its protein is CASSSAGTGPEKLFF. The full variable domain, its missing parts supplied by reference TRBV5-4 and TRBJ1-4, is ETGVTQSPTHLIKTRGQQVTLRCSSQSGHNTVSWYQQALGQGPQFIFQYYREEENGRGNFPPRFSGLQFPNYSSELNVNALELDDSALYLCASSSAGTGPEKLFFGSGTQLSVL.

V gene TRBV16 combines with J gene TRBJ1-3; 9 nucleotides line up with TRBD1. The CDR3 runs to 17 residues. The junction had 5 bases not matched to a gene; V was cut back by 2 bases and J by 0 bases. The germline CDR1 and CDR2 sequences are KGHSY and FQNENV. CDR3 sequence (DNA): TGTGCCAGCAGCCAAGTGGCGGGACAGGGCTCTGGAAACACCATATATTTT. Amino acids: CASSQVAGQGSGNTIYF.

DNA of the CDR3: TGTGCCAGCAGCAAAGCCTTGAGTGACAGGGAACGCTACGAGCAGTACTTC. Translation: CASSKALSDRERYEQYF. The J gene is TRBJ2-7, the V gene TRBV21-1; TRBD1 is the table's D call and was not checked against the DNA. TRBV21-1 is a pseudogene locus. This CDR3 is 17 amino acids long.

The rearrangement links TRBV2 to TRBJ2-1; perhaps TRBD2 as D (6 bases). CDR1 is SNHLY and CDR2 is FYNNEI in the germline V gene. The CDR3 is 12 residues long. The CDR3 here is CRVAVSYNEQFF. In nucleotides, the CDR3 is TGTCGGGTAGCGGTCTCCTACAATGAGCAGTTCTTC. Complete variable domain (other parts from reference TRBV2 and TRBJ2-1): EPEVTQTPSHQVTQMGQEVILRCVPISNHLYFYWYRQILGQKVEFLVSFYNNEISEKSEIFDDQFSVERPDGSNFTLKIRSTKLEDSAMYFCRVAVSYNEQFFGPGTRLTVL.

The chain has TRBV19 and TRBJ1-4; no clear D gene. The V gene lost 6 bases and the J gene lost 1 base, with 9 bases spanning the gap. The germline V gene has CDR1 LNHDA and CDR2 SQIVND (reference sequence). The CDR3 sequence is 14 residues long. As DNA, the CDR3 is TGTGCCAGTAGGCGAACGGGAACTAATGAAAAACTGTTTTTT. Encoded protein: CASRRTGTNEKLFF. The full variable domain, completed using reference TRBV19 and TRBJ1-4, is DGGITQSPKYLFRKEGQNVTLSCEQNLNHDAMYWYRQDPGQGLRLIYYSQIVNDFQKGDIAEGYSVSREKKESFPLTVTSAQKNPTAFYLCASRRTGTNEKLFFGSGTQLSVL.

The J gene is TRBJ1-2, the V gene TRBV4-1; weak D call: TRBD1 (6 bases). This CDR3 has 14 residues. V lost 7 bases and J lost 7, with 19 bases in between. Germline V CDR1 and CDR2: MGHRA, YSYEKL. The chain's CDR3 is CASNPAGGQGGYTF. For the CDR3, the DNA is TGCGCCAGCAACCCGGCCGGGGGGCAGGGTGGCTACACCTTC.

In DNA, the CDR3 is TGTGCCAGCAGTTTAGCGGGGCCGGGGGAGCTGTTTTTT. This translates into CASSLAGPGELFF. The chain joins TRBV12-3 or TRBV12-4 to TRBJ2-2; a weak D match, TRBD1 (5 bases). The V and J ends lost 0 bases and 8 bases respectively, with 7 bases between them. The CDR3 runs 13 residues.

The CDR3: CASSVDYWGTDYGYTF. In DNA, the CDR3 is TGTGCCAGCAGCGTAGACTATTGGGGGACAGACTATGGCTACACCTTC. The rearrangement uses TRBV9 and TRBJ1-2; 7 bases match TRBD1. CDR3 length equals 16 residues. The V gene end was trimmed by 0 bases and the J gene end by 3 bases; junction bases not matched to a gene: 8. Germline CDR1 is SGDLS and CDR2 is YYNGEE.

The J gene is TRBJ2-7, the V gene TRBV4-1, with a tentative D call TRBD1 (5 bases). The ends were cut back, 0 bases at V and 4 bases at J, with 16 bases in the middle. Germline lookup yields CDR1 MGHRA and CDR2 YSYEKL. CDR3 length: 16 residues. CDR3 loop: CASSQEGPNQGYEQYF. The CDR3 nucleotides are TGCGCCAGCAGCCAAGAAGGGCCAAATCAGGGATACGAGCAGTACTTC.

The gene calls are TRBV19 and TRBJ1-2; TRBD1 aligns across 9 bases. The V gene end was trimmed by 4 bases and the J gene end by 5 bases; junction bases not matched to a gene: 14. Germline CDR1 reads LNHDA; CDR2 reads SQIVND (reference sequence). The CDR3 is 17 amino acids. The CDR3 bases are TGTGCCAGTAGTACCTATCATTCAGGGACAGGGAATTATGGCTACACCTTC. Translating it yields CASSTYHSGTGNYGYTF.

This clone occurred a few times. V and J are TRBV11-3 and TRBJ1-1; possibly TRBD1 for D (5 bases). Germline V gives CDR1 SGHNT, CDR2 YENEEA. Trimming left V 5 bases short and J 0 bases short, with 7 bases between. The length of the CDR3 is 13 residues. CDR3 in DNA: TGTGCCAGCAGCAGGGGATTGAACACTGAAGCTTTCTTT. This sequence encodes CASSRGLNTEAFF.

This sequence joins TRBV29-1 and TRBJ2-5; 9 bases align to TRBD1. Trimming at V came to 7 bases and at J to 3 bases, leaving 6 bases not matched to a gene. The CDR3 consists of 13 residues. CDR1 is SQVTM and CDR2 is ANQGSEA in the germline V gene. The CDR3 spells CSGSGTGKETQYF. CDR3 nucleotide sequence: TGCAGCGGTAGTGGGACAGGGAAAGAGACCCAGTACTTC.

The CDR3 DNA reads TGTGCCAGCTCACCACGGGGCGGGGGGCCCTACGGTACAGGAGAGACCCAGTACTTC. Amino acids: CASSPRGGGPYGTGETQYF. This chain connects TRBV18 to TRBJ2-5, with 8 bases lining up with TRBD2. This CDR3 comprises 19 residues. Germline CDR1 KGHSH, CDR2 LQKENI. Germline trimming cut 1 base from V and 4 bases from J; bases unmatched to any gene: 17.

The CDR3 is CASNGADSLPQHF. CDR3 DNA: TGTGCCAGCAATGGGGCAGATTCGCTGCCCCAGCATTTT. J is TRBJ1-5 and V is TRBV2, with D maybe TRBD1 (5 bases). The CDR3 covers 13 residues. The V gene's germline CDR1 is SNHLY and CDR2 FYNNEI. The V end was cut by 7 bases, the J end by 9 bases, with 16 bases between.